The present T cell receptor (beta chain) was sequenced within a study of cytomegalovirus exposure and HLA in healthy donors. In the PCR, 60 Vbeta and 13 Jbeta primers were used. Using immunoSEQ multiplex PCR, the repertoire was profiled, and TCRdb retains in-frame clones only, with some absent. The profile shows about 190,000 clones, roughly nine tenths of them singletons. The CDR3 runs 13 residues. With 3 bases removed from V and 2 bases from J, the gap between germline ends came to 8 bases. Germline-derived CDR1 and CDR2 are KGHSH and LQKENI. This receptor was taken from a boy aged 2 to 10 in good health and CMV-seronegative. The chain joins TRBV18 to TRBJ2-7; D is undetermined. The sample was PBMCs. The CDR3 sequence is CASSPDKTYEQYF. CDR3 nucleotide sequence: TGTGCCAGCTCACCTGACAAAACCTACGAGCAGTACTTC.